Listed below are T cell receptor beta chains from one sample, sequenced in a study of shared clonotypes between healthy human individuals. Repertoires were generated with immunoSEQ multiplex PCR, while TCRdb's copy carries only in-frame clones and drops some. The data show some 660,000 clones, with around 73% seen just once and 1.5% to 2% held by the top ten. The material sequenced was memory CD4+ T cells sorted from blood. The source is a woman younger than 45 in good health. CDR3s leave out the opening cysteine and the closing phenylalanine or tryptophan. D genes are given only for firm matches. Only part of the rows carry a size: once, few, many, or a class if the clone is expanded.

TRBV4-1,.,.,ASSQVGSVGLF
TRBV25-1,.,TRBD2,ASSRLAGAGETGELF
TRBV28,few,.,ASTSHSNEKLF
TRBV6-7,.,TRBD2,ATGLAGSYEQY
TRBV4-1,.,.,ASSQRGADQPQH
TRBV28,.,.,ASSFAGGSVLAF
TRBV15,few,.,ATSRDLGVYSTGELF
TRBV2,.,TRBD1,ASSVGTVAGANVLT
TRBV18,.,TRBD1,ASSETGNYGYT
TRBV6-5,.,.,ASSRGPPGYQPQH
TRBV28,.,TRBD1,ASSPGQGATQY